This TCR beta chain was captured in a study of response to subunit inactivated influenza vaccine. Using its own MiXCR run on the RT-PCR reads, TCRdb lists one record per CDR3 protein. Here the sample spans roughly 500,000 distinct CDR3 sequences, under 25% being singletons. This clonotype turned up a few times. Germline CDR1 reads LGHNA; CDR2 reads YNFKEQ. CDR3 length equals 13 residues. With 0 bases removed from V and 7 bases from J, the gap between germline ends came to 7 bases. This sample was shared with a second study, whose subject was T cells expressing NK-cell markers. Per that study: UMIs accompanied the 5'RACE template switching by which TCR beta cDNA was made. In roughly six donors, dominant CD3+CD56+NKG2C+ clonotypes ranked among the top 10 CD8+ clonotypes. These same clonotypes (in several donors) also led the CD3+CD56-NKG2C+ fraction.

The input for sequencing was CD4+ T cells sorted from PBMCs, taken approximately 12 days after vaccination. This sequence originates from a man aged 45-65 years who received an inactivated influenza vaccine. This sequence joins TRBV4-2 and TRBJ2-1, with D uncertain. The CDR3 nucleotides read TGTGCCAGCAGCCAAGATCGAGAGAATGAGCAGTTCTTC. Translating gives CASSQDRENEQFF.